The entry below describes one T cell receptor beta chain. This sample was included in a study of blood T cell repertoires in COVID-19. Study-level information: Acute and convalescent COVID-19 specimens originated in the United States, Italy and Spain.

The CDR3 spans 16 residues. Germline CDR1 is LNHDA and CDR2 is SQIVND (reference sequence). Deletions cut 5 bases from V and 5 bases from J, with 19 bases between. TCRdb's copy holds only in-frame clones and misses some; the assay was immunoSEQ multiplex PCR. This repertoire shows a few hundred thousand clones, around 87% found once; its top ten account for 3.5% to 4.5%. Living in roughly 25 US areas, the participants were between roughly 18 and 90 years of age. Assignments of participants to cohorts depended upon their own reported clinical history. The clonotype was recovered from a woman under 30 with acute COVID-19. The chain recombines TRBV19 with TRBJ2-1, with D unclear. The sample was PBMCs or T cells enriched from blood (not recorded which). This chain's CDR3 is CASSPPPEALNNEQFF. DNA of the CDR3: TGTGCCAGTAGTCCCCCCCCCGAGGCATTGAACAATGAGCAGTTCTTC. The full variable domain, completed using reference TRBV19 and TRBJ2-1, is DGGITQSPKYLFRKEGQNVTLSCEQNLNHDAMYWYRQDPGQGLRLIYYSQIVNDFQKGDIAEGYSVSREKKESFPLTVTSAQKNPTAFYLCASSPPPEALNNEQFFGPGTRLTVL.